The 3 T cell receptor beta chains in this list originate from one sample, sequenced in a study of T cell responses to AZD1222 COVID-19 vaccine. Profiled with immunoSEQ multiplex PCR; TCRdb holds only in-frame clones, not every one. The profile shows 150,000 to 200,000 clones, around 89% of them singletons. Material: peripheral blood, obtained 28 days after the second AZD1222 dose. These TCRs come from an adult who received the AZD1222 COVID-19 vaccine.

The CDR3 here is CASSPRTSGKTGELFF. The CDR3 DNA reads TGTGCCAGCAGCCCTAGGACTAGCGGGAAAACCGGGGAGCTGTTTTTT. The rearrangement joins TRBV7-3 to TRBJ2-2, with 12 bases identical to TRBD2. CDR3 size: 16 residues. Trimming took 5 bases from V and 5 from J; bases not matched to a gene: 6. Germline CDR1 SGHTA, CDR2 FQGTGA.

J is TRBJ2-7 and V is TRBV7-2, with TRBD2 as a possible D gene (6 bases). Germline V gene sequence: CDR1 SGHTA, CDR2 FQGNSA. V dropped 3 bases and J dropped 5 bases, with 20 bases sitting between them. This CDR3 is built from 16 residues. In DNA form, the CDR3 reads TGTGCCAGCAGCTTGGGGTCTGGAGGGACCCCTGACGAGCAGTACTTC. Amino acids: CASSLGSGGTPDEQYF.

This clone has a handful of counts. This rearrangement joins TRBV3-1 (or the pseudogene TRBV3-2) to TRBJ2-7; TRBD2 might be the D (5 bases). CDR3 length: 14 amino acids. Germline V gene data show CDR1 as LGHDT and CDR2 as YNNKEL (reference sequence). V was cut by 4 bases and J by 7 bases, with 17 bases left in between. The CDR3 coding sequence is TGTGCCAGCAGCCGTCCTAGGTGGTCGGGGGAGCAGTACTTC. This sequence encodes CASSRPRWSGEQYF.